This TCR beta chain was identified in a study of T cell repertoires in cytomegalovirus infection. Across the whole study: Indicated by public TCR beta signatures were CMV infection and matching HLA type.

TCRdb called the reads again in MiXCR, with one record for every CDR3 protein. The table includes almost 550,000 distinct CDR3 sequences, 16% detected once. The CDR3 is made up of 13 amino acids. The V end was cut by 1 base, the J end by 6 bases, with 9 bases between. The TCR was taken from a human donor in good health (CMV status not recorded). Some clones in this sample may be carry-over from other donors' samples. The chain recombines TRBV12-3 or TRBV12-4 with TRBJ1-1; D gene ambiguous. The specimen sequenced was CD8+ T cells from PBMCs. CDR3: CASSLGKDAEAFF. CDR3 in DNA: TGTGCCAGCAGTTTAGGCAAGGATGCTGAAGCTTTCTTT.